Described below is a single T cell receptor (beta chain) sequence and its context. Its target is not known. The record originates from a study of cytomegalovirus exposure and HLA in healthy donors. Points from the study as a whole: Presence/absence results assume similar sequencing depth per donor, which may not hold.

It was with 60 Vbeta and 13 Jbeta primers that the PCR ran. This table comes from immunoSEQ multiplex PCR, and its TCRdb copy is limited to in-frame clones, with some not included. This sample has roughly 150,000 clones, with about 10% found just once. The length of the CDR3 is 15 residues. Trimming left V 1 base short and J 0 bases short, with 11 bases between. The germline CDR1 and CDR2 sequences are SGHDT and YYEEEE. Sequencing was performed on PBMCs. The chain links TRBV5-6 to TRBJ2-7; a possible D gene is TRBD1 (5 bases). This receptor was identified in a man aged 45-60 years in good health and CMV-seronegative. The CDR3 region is CASSLQGVLSYEQYF. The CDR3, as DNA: TGTGCCAGCAGCTTGCAAGGGGTTCTCTCCTACGAGCAGTACTTC.